A selection of T cell receptor beta chains follows, all from one sample in a study of T-cell reconstitution after alpha-beta-depleted transplantation in children. MiXCR, run by TCRdb on the PCR reads, gives a single entry per CDR3 protein. The sample shows a few hundred thousand distinct CDR3 sequences, 10% to 15% of them seen only once. The material sequenced was PBMCs, mostly from graft donor cells, taken 360 days after TCRalphabeta/CD19-depleted stem cell transplant. All receptors come from a male patient between 10 and 17 years old who had a stem cell transplant for acute myeloid leukemia, so the T cells may come from the graft donor. Each CDR3 is given with its conserved first and last residue. Fields, in order: clone size, J gene, D gene, V gene, CDR3 protein, CDR3 DNA. The D gene is left open where the match is weak. Size is stated for part of the rows, as once, few or many counts, or as a class when the clone is expanded.

>NA|TRBJ2-7|TRBD2|TRBV9
CASSVLAETSYEQYF
TGTGCCAGCAGCGTACTAGCGGAAACCTCCTACGAGCAGTACTTC
>few|TRBJ2-1|TRBD2|TRBV10-3
CAIRPSGTYNEQFF
TGTGCCATCAGACCTAGCGGGACCTACAATGAGCAGTTCTTC
>few|TRBJ2-1|TRBD2|TRBV12-3/TRBV12-4
CASRWTSGRATFNEQFF
TGTGCCAGCAGGTGGACTAGCGGGAGGGCCACATTCAATGAGCAGTTCTTC
>few|TRBJ2-1|NA|TRBV18
CASSPLAVISYNEQFF
TGTGCCAGCTCACCACTAGCGGTCATCTCCTACAATGAGCAGTTCTTC
>few|TRBJ2-5|TRBD2|TRBV28
CASSLSLGLVGF
TGTGCCAGCAGTTTATCCCTGGGACTAGTTGGCTTC
>NA|TRBJ1-1|NA|TRBV7-9
CASSTQVPKGEAFF
TGTGCCAGCAGCACGCAGGTCCCGAAGGGGGAAGCTTTCTTT
>many|TRBJ2-1|NA|TRBV5-1
CASSPQPGLLQSEQFF
TGCGCCAGCAGCCCCCAACCGGGACTCCTTCAGTCTGAGCAGTTCTTC
>many|TRBJ2-5|NA|TRBV7-2
CASSLNPGKETQYF
TGTGCCAGCAGCTTAAACCCTGGAAAAGAGACCCAGTACTTC
>NA|TRBJ1-4|NA|TRBV10-3
CAISESWRVEKLFF
TGTGCCATCAGTGAGTCGTGGAGGGTGGAAAAACTGTTTTTT
>many|TRBJ2-7|NA|TRBV4-3
CASSQDRRDGYYEQYF
TGCGCCAGCAGCCAAGATAGGAGGGACGGGTACTACGAGCAGTACTTC
>NA|TRBJ1-1|NA|TRBV19
CASSVKRNTEAFF
TGTGCCAGTAGTGTTAAGAGGAACACTGAAGCTTTCTTT
>few|TRBJ2-3|NA|TRBV29-1
CSVEDQVGSTDTQYF
TGCAGCGTTGAAGATCAGGTCGGGAGCACAGATACGCAGTATTTT
>NA|TRBJ1-1|NA|TRBV6-5
CASSYEHLNTEAFF
TGTGCCAGCAGTTACGAGCATTTGAACACTGAAGCTTTCTTT
>NA|TRBJ2-4|TRBD2|TRBV15
CATSRDQDGRAAKNIQYF
TGTGCCACCAGCAGAGATCAGGACGGGAGGGCTGCCAAAAACATTCAGTACTTC
>many|TRBJ2-7|TRBD1|TRBV6-5
CASSYPGQGKGIYEQYF
TGTGCCAGCAGTTACCCGGGACAGGGTAAAGGCATTTACGAGCAGTACTTC
>NA|TRBJ1-1|TRBD1|TRBV6-1
CASSADRGNTEAFF
TGTGCCAGCAGTGCAGACAGGGGAAACACTGAAGCTTTCTTT
>few|TRBJ2-1|NA|TRBV7-2
CATHGRDSARSYNEQFF
TGTGCCACCCACGGCAGAGATAGCGCTCGCTCCTACAATGAGCAGTTCTTC
>NA|TRBJ2-1|NA|TRBV3-1
CASSQDPAVYNEQFF
TGTGCCAGCAGCCAAGATCCAGCGGTCTACAATGAGCAGTTCTTC
>few|TRBJ1-2|NA|TRBV28
CAIRPAGGYTF
TGTGCCATAAGACCCGCGGGTGGCTACACCTTC
>NA|TRBJ2-7|TRBD2|TRBV30
CAWSGTSGSSYEQYF
TGTGCCTGGAGTGGAACTAGCGGGAGCTCCTACGAGCAGTACTTC
>NA|TRBJ2-3|NA|TRBV24-1
CATSDFGLSAPGTDTQYF
TGTGCCACCAGTGATTTTGGTCTCAGCGCTCCGGGCACAGATACGCAGTATTTT
>many|TRBJ2-1|NA|TRBV24-1
CATTSAFHNEQFF
TGTGCCACCACTAGCGCGTTCCACAATGAGCAGTTCTTC
>few|TRBJ2-1|TRBD2|TRBV3-1
CASRPGLSTNEQFF
TGTGCCAGCAGACCGGGACTATCGACGAATGAGCAGTTCTTC
>few|TRBJ2-6|NA|TRBV12-3/TRBV12-4
CASRPSKPGANVLTF
TGTGCCAGCAGACCCTCAAAACCGGGGGCCAACGTCCTGACTTTC
>many|TRBJ2-5|NA|TRBV25-1
CASSESINRIRQETQYF
TGTGCCAGCAGTGAATCCATCAACAGGATCCGCCAAGAGACCCAGTACTTC
>NA|TRBJ2-1|NA|TRBV28
CASSLSPGRGYNEQFF
TGTGCCAGCAGTTTATCCCCCGGAAGGGGGTACAATGAGCAGTTCTTC
>NA|TRBJ2-5|TRBD1|TRBV28
CASSYTVGQGQETQYF
TGTGCCAGCAGTTACACCGTAGGACAGGGGCAAGAGACCCAGTACTTC
>NA|TRBJ2-7|NA|TRBV7-9
CASSLIWGLRPYEQYF
TGTGCCAGCAGCTTGATATGGGGCCTAAGACCCTACGAGCAGTACTTC
>NA|TRBJ2-6|NA|TRBV13
CASSRITGSLSGANVLTF
TGTGCCAGCAGTCGTATCACGGGCTCTCTTTCTGGGGCCAACGTCCTGACTTTC
>few|TRBJ2-1|TRBD2|TRBV28
CASSSRASGVHNEQFF
TGTGCCAGCAGTTCCCGGGCTAGCGGGGTTCACAATGAGCAGTTCTTC
>few|TRBJ2-7|NA|TRBV28
CASKDPLGEQYF
TGTGCCAGCAAGGATCCTTTGGGCGAGCAGTACTTC
>many|TRBJ2-7|TRBD2|TRBV29-1
CSVGLAVAYEQYF
TGCAGCGTGGGACTAGCGGTTGCCTACGAGCAGTACTTC
>few|TRBJ2-1|TRBD2|TRBV12-3/TRBV12-4
CACCPRVGAYSGAYNEQFF
TGTGCCTGCTGTCCCAGGGTAGGGGCTTACAGCGGGGCCTACAATGAGCAGTTCTTC
>many|TRBJ2-1|NA|TRBV12-3/TRBV12-4
CASSSRLNEQFF
TGTGCCAGCAGTTCCCGACTAAATGAGCAGTTCTTC
>NA|TRBJ2-3|NA|TRBV6-1
CASSPSVITDTQYF
TGTGCCAGCAGTCCTAGCGTAATCACAGATACGCAGTATTTT
>NA|TRBJ2-1|TRBD2|TRBV7-9
CASSGAGGPPYNEQFF
TGTGCCAGCAGCGGAGCGGGAGGGCCCCCCTACAATGAGCAGTTCTTC
>few|TRBJ2-1|NA|TRBV28
CASSIMYEQFF
TGTGCCAGCAGTATAATGTATGAGCAGTTCTTC
>few|TRBJ2-1|NA|TRBV7-9
CASSPGLTGDNEQFF
TGTGCCAGCAGCCCGGGACTCACCGGGGACAATGAGCAGTTCTTC
>many|TRBJ2-4|NA|TRBV12-3/TRBV12-4
CASSSSGLAKNIQYF
TGTGCCAGCAGCTCAAGCGGACTAGCCAAAAACATTCAGTACTTC
>NA|TRBJ2-1|NA|TRBV20-1
CSAPGRIYNEQFF
TGCAGTGCCCCCGGACGGATATACAATGAGCAGTTCTTC
>many|TRBJ2-6|TRBD1|TRBV6-2/TRBV6-3
CASSSPIPDRVGAGANVLTF
TGTGCCAGCAGTTCTCCGATCCCGGACAGGGTAGGAGCTGGGGCCAACGTCCTGACTTTC
>NA|TRBJ2-5|TRBD1|TRBV29-1
CSGDRDGPQYF
TGCAGCGGTGACAGGGACGGTCCCCAGTACTTC
>NA|TRBJ2-1|NA|TRBV4-3
CASSQDLRQGGNEQFF
TGCGCCAGCAGCCAAGACTTGAGGCAGGGAGGCAATGAGCAGTTCTTC
>few|TRBJ2-1|TRBD2|TRBV12-3/TRBV12-4
CASRLAATGDNEQFF
TGTGCCAGCAGGCTAGCGGCGACTGGAGACAATGAGCAGTTCTTC
>NA|TRBJ2-7|NA|TRBV25-1
CASSEQGRKSYEQYF
TGTGCCAGCAGTGAGCAGGGGAGGAAGTCCTACGAGCAGTACTTC
>few|TRBJ2-1|TRBD2|TRBV4-3
CASSQVGAGGSYNEQFF
TGCGCCAGCAGCCAAGTGGGTGCGGGAGGCTCCTACAATGAGCAGTTCTTC
>few|TRBJ2-7|NA|TRBV20-1
CSATRVEQGHEQYF
TGCAGTGCAACTCGGGTGGAGCAGGGACACGAGCAGTACTTC
>NA|TRBJ2-7|TRBD2|TRBV29-1
CSVVAGVSYEQYF
TGCAGCGTTGTGGCGGGAGTTTCCTACGAGCAGTACTTC
>many|TRBJ2-7|TRBD2|TRBV10-3
CATRGGYEQYF
TGTGCCACCCGGGGGGGGTACGAGCAGTACTTC
>NA|TRBJ2-5|NA|TRBV9
CASSVSIADSTQETQYF
TGTGCCAGCAGCGTAAGCATAGCGGACTCAACCCAAGAGACCCAGTACTTC
>NA|TRBJ2-3|TRBD2|TRBV29-1
CSARRSGEADTQYF
TGCAGCGCGCGTAGGAGCGGGGAGGCAGATACGCAGTATTTT
>many|TRBJ2-7|TRBD2|TRBV28
CASSSRTSGRREQYF
TGTGCCAGCAGTTCACGGACTAGCGGGAGGAGAGAGCAGTACTTC
>NA|TRBJ2-7|TRBD2|TRBV12-3/TRBV12-4
CASSLLPGGPNEQYF
TGTGCCAGCAGTTTATTGCCGGGAGGACCCAACGAGCAGTACTTC
>few|TRBJ1-5|NA|TRBV5-4
CASSLGTNQPQHF
TGTGCCAGCAGCTTGGGGACCAATCAGCCCCAGCATTTT
>few|TRBJ2-1|NA|TRBV6-1
CASSPHRGSSYNEQFF
TGTGCCAGCAGTCCCCACCGGGGAAGCTCCTACAATGAGCAGTTCTTC
>many|TRBJ2-1|TRBD2|TRBV7-9
CASSLTRGGSYNEQFF
TGTGCCAGCAGCTTAACCCGGGGGGGCTCCTACAATGAGCAGTTCTTC
>many|TRBJ2-2|NA|TRBV29-1
CSIAWGYPTGELFF
TGCAGCATCGCGTGGGGCTACCCAACCGGGGAGCTGTTTTTT
>NA|TRBJ2-3|TRBD1|TRBV3-1
CASSLKTGLTDTQYF
TGTGCCAGCAGCCTGAAGACAGGGCTGACAGATACGCAGTATTTT
>few|TRBJ1-5|NA|TRBV25-1
CATFNQPQHF
TGTGCCACCTTCAATCAGCCCCAGCATTTT